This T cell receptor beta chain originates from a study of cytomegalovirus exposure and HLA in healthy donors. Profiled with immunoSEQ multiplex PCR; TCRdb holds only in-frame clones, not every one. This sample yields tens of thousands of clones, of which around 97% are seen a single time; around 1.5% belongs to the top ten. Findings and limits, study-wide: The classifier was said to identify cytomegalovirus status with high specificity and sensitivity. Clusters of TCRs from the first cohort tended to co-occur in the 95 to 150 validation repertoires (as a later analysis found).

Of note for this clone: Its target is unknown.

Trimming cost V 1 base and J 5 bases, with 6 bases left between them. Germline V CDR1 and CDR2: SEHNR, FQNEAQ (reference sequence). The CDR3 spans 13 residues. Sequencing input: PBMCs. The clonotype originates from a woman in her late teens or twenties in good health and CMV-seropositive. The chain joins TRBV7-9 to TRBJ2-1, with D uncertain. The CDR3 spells CASSLEGDNEQFF. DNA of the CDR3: TGTGCCAGCAGCTTAGAAGGAGACAATGAGCAGTTCTTC.